This T cell receptor beta chain was profiled in a study of shared clonotypes between healthy human individuals. Here immunoSEQ multiplex PCR was the method, and the copy in TCRdb shows in-frame clones only, minus some. The sample carries 400,000 to 500,000 clones, roughly 85% recorded once. Trimming pared 2 bases from V and 0 bases from J, leaving 11 bases between. This CDR3 is built from 15 residues. Looked up from germline, CDR1 is MNHEY and CDR2 is SMNVEV (reference sequence). What was sequenced was PBMCs. The chain employs TRBV27 and TRBJ2-7; D is possibly TRBD1 (7 bases). The sequence was obtained from a middle-aged woman in good health. Some clones in this sample may be carry-over from other donors' samples. The CDR3 spells CASSLAGQRSYEQYF. The DNA for the CDR3 is TGTGCCAGCAGTTTAGCGGGACAGCGCTCCTACGAGCAGTACTTC.